The clone carrying this T cell receptor beta chain was observed a single time. V was trimmed by 3 bases and J by 2 bases, leaving 7 bases between them. Germline assignment: CDR1 SGHAT and CDR2 FQNNGV. The CDR3 totals 14 residues. The source of the sample is a study of blood T cell repertoires in COVID-19. The wider study: Donors in the United States, Italy and Spain gave samples during acute or convalescent COVID-19. PBMCs, B-cell-depleted T cells, or T cells were the source of the cDNA or gDNA that made up the material.

Methods used by the authors: Cell counts per sample came from amplifying reference gene primers. Here immunoSEQ multiplex PCR was the method, and the copy in TCRdb shows in-frame clones only, minus some. V, J and clone size derive from that table, while D and trimming were established from the DNA sequence. The sample lists 140,000 or so clones, 88% seen once, with 1.8% in the top ten. The sequence was collected from a man between 70 and 80 years old with acute or convalescent COVID-19. The chain combines TRBV11-2 with TRBJ2-2; unclear D gene. Sample: peripheral blood. In DNA form, the CDR3 reads TGTGCCAGCAGCTTTAGAAGCAACACCGGGGAGCTGTTTTTT. Protein: CASSFRSNTGELFF.